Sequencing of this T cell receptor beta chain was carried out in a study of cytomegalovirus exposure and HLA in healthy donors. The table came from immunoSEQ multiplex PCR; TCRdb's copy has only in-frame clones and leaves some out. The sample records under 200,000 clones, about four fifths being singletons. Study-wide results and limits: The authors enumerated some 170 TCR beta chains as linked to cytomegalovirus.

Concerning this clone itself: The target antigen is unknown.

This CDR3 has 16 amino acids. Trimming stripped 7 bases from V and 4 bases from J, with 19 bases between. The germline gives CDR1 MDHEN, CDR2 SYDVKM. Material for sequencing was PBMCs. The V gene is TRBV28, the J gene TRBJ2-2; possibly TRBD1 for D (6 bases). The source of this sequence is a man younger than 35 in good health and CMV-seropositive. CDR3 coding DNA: TGTGCCAGCACCAACACAGGGAGATTAGGCACCGGGGAGCTGTTTTTT. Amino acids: CASTNTGRLGTGELFF.